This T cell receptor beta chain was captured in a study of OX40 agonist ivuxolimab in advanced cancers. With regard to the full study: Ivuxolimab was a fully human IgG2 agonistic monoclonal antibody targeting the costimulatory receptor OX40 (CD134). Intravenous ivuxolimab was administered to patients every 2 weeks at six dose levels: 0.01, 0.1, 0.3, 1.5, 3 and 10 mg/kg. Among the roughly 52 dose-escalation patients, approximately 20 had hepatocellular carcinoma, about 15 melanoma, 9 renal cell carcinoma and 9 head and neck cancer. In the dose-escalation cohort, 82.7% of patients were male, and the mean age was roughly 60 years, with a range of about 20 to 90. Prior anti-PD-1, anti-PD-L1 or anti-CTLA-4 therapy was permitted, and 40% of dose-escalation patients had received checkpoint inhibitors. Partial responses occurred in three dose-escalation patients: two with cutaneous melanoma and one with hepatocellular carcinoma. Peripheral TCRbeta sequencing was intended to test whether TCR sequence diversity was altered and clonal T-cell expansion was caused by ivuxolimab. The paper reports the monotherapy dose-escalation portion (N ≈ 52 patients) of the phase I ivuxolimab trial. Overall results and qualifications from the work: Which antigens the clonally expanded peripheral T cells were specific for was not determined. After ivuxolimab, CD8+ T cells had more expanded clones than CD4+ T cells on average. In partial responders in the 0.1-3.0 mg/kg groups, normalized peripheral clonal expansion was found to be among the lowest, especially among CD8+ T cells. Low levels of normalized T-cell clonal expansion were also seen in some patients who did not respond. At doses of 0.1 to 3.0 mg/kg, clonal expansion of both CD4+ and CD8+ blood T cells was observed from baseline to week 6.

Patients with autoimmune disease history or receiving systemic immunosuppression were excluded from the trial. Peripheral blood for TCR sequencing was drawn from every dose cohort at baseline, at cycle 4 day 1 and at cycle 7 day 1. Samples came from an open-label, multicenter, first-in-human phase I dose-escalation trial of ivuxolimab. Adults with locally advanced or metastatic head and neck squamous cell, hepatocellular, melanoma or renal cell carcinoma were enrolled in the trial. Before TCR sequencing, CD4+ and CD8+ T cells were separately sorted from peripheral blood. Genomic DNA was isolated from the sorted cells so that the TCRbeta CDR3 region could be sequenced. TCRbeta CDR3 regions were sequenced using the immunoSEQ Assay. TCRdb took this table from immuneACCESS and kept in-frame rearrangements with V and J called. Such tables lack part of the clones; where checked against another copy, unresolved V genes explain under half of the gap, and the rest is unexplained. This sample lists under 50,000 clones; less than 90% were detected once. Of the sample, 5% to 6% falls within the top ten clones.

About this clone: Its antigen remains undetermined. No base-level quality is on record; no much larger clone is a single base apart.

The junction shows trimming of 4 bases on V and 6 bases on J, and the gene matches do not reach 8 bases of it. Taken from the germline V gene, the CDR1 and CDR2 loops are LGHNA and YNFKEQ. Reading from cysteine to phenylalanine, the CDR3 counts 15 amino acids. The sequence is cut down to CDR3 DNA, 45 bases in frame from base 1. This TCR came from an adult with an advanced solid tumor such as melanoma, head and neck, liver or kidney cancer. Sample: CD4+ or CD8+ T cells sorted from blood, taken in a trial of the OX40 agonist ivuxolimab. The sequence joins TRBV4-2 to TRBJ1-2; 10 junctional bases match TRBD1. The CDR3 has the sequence CASSLKGQGNHGYTF. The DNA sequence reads TGTGCCAGCAGCCTGAAGGGACAGGGGAATCATGGCTACACCTTC.